This T cell receptor (beta chain) was sequenced for a study of T cell repertoires in cytomegalovirus infection. For this clonotype: The antigen remains undetermined.

Germline assignment: CDR1 SEHNR and CDR2 FQNEAQ (reference sequence). The V gene lost 4 bases and the J gene lost 7 bases, with 20 bases spanning the gap. This CDR3 comprises 15 residues. TCRdb analysed the reads with MiXCR anew, one entry per CDR3 protein. The sample has fewer than 1,000,000 distinct CDR3 sequences; around 32% are singletons. Sequencing was performed on cultured CD8+ T cells from PBMCs, taken from culture after CMV antigen stimulation. The sequence was collected from a human donor in good health (CMV status not recorded). Some clones in this sample may be carry-over from other donors' samples. The rearrangement joins TRBV7-9 to TRBJ2-7; a possible D gene is TRBD1 (5 bases). CDR3 coding DNA: TGTGCCAGCAGCTCCCCACAGGTCTCCTCTTGGGAGCAGTACGTC. It encodes CASSSPQVSSWEQYV.